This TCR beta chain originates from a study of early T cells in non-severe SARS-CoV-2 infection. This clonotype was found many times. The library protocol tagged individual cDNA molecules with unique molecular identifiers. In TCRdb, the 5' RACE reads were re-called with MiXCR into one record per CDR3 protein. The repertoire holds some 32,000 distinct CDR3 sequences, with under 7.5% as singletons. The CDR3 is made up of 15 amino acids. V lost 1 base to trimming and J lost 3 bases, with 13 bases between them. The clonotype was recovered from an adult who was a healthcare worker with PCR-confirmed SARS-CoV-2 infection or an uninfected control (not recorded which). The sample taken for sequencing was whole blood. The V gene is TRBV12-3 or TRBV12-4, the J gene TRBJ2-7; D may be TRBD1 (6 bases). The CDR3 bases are TGTGCCAGCAGTTTAGGTCCGGCAGGGGTCTACGAGCAGTACTTC. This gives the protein CASSLGPAGVYEQYF.